Listed here is a single T cell receptor beta chain. Its antigen is still unknown. No much larger clone is present one base from it, and per-base qualities are unavailable. Preparation of the library involved UMI-ligation and nested PCR. To cover both TRBC1 and TRBC2, the beta constant-region primer consisted of an equimolar mix of two oligonucleotides. A single-stranded oligonucleotide containing the SP2 primer and a 12-nucleotide UMI was joined to the 3' end of the cDNA by T4 RNA ligase 1. Four rounds of PCR, combining the SP2 primer with nested alpha and beta constant-region primers, were used to amplify the ligated cDNA. Incubation of the ligation reaction was carried out at 16 degrees C for about 18-25 hours. To avoid over-amplification, PCR2 was usually performed as a SYBR Green qPCR and halted once a predetermined threshold was reached. Every purification after the first one was done using Agencourt AMPure XP magnetic beads. Libraries were quantified by Qubit and checked on a TapeStation, with a main peak expected near 650 bp. The pooled libraries were sequenced on an Illumina MiSeq using v2 2x251 paired-end kits, which usually yielded roughly 1-2 million reads per sample. Each sample's library went into the pool at approximately 4.3 nM, and about 4.5-7.5% PhiX was added to help with cluster recognition. Concerning the study's data processing: FASTQ reads processed by Demultiplexor were assigned V and J genes by Decombinator through tag matching that tolerated a single base-pair mismatch. Collapsinator relied on UMIs to fix sequencing errors as well as frequency errors caused by PCR heterogeneity. TCRs were translated and CDR3s were extracted from the conserved cysteine to the FGXG phenylalanine by CDR3Translator, with non-productive sequences being flagged. Gini, Shannon entropy and inverse Simpson indices were calculated on repertoires that had been subsampled to equal numbers of UMI-defined TCRs. Within the linear range, a power law was fitted by maximum likelihood to the distributions of clonotype abundance. For one naive CD8 sample, the pipeline and MIGEC produced similar UMI counts, unique TCR numbers and clonal distributions. One analysis removed from the naive repertoire any naive TCRs that were also found in any memory subset from the same donor. The repertoires were searched for around 7,000 CMV-associated CDR3 sequences that had been compiled from VDJdb and a published dataset. TCRdb redid the processing of the public reads, applying fastp at Q25 and MiXCR, and retained in-frame beta chains. Each entry is one CDR3 protein sequence, shown with its most common DNA and genes. TCRdb's processing, not the authors', yielded these V and J calls. The sample profile shows 120,000 to 150,000 distinct CDR3 sequences; approximately 15% of them were found once. More than 0.13% of the sample is held by the ten biggest clonotypes.

The data originate from a study of naive and memory T cell subsets listed by TCRdb under 2017. With respect to the entire study: Sorted naive and memory T cell subsets from peripheral blood were analyzed in the study using a UMI-based, open-source pipeline for TCR alpha and beta sequencing. IgG serology results and the functional CMV T cell responses were in complete agreement. RNA was DNase-treated and reverse transcribed with TCR constant-region primers, mostly using SuperScript III. Here is what the overall study found, with its caveats: A clonotype was defined as a single alpha or beta chain sequence rather than as a paired alpha/beta receptor. After error correction, over 90% of naive TCR sequences appeared only once, giving much steeper abundance distributions than memory subsets. RNA-based TCR counts may be influenced by expression changes linked to T cell activation and differentiation. Gini index rose and Shannon and inverse Simpson diversity fell from naive through CM, EM and EMRA in both CD4 and CD8 cells. The repertoire findings for the naive and memory subsets could not be validated against a ground truth, as none was available. A few larger clonotypes were present in naive repertoires, especially CD8 naive repertoires, and these clonotypes were possibly memory cells re-expressing CD45RA. TCR abundance followed a power law with an exponent that was different for naive and memory subsets but consistent across the three individuals.

From the second PCR step onward, the TCR alpha chain libraries and the TCR beta chain libraries were amplified separately. Donor CMV status was determined by IFNgamma production from CD4+ T cells after overnight stimulation of fresh PBMCs with CMV viral lysate. Using Miltenyi beads, CD4 T cells were first positively selected, and CD8 T cells were then positively selected from the CD4-negative fraction. After staining for CD3, CD4, CD8, CD45RA, CD27 and a live/dead dye, cells were sorted on a BD Aria II into four subsets based on CD45RA and CD27. Blood was obtained from a few healthy volunteers, and the blood from each volunteer was fractionated into CD4 and CD8 T cells and subsequently into four differentiation subsets. Approximately 110 ml of peripheral blood was taken from each donor, and PBMC were separated by density-gradient centrifugation on Ficoll-Paque PLUS. After sorting, cells were lysed in RLT buffer, RNA was extracted using a Qiagen RNeasy kit, and the extracted RNA was stored at -80 degrees C.

Sequenced sample: naive CD4+ T cells from blood. The intended sense of this specimen's cell subset or site label: naive T cells, CD45RA high CD27+. This clonotype originated in a human donor in good health.

Here is the DNA: TGCAGCACGAGGGAGGGGGCGTATGGCTACACCTTC. It translates as CSTREGAYGYTF. The sequence links TRBV29-1 to TRBJ1-2, and 7 junctional nucleotides match TRBD1. Measured from the cysteine to the phenylalanine, the CDR3 is 12 residues long. The DNA shown is the 36-base CDR3, in frame from base 1. CDR1 SQVTM and CDR2 ANQGSEA are derived from the germline V gene. Trimming removed 8 bases from V and 5 bases from J; the gene matches leave 8 bases unexplained.